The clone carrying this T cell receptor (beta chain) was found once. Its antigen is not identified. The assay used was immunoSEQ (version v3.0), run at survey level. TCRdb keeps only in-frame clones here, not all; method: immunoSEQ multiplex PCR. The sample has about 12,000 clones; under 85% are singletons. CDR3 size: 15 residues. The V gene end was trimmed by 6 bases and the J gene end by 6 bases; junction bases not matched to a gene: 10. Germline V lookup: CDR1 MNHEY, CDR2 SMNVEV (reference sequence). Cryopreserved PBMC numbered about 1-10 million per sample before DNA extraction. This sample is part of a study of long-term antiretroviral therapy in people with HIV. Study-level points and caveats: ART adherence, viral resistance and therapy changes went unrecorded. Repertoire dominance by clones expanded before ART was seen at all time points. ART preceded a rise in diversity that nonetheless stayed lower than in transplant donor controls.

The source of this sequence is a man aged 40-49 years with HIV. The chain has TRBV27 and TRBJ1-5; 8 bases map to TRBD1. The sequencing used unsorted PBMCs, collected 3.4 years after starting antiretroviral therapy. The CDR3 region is CASRGGQGASQPQHF. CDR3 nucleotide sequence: TGTGCCAGCAGGGGGGGCCAGGGGGCCAGTCAGCCCCAGCATTTT.